The 28 T cell receptor beta chains below all came from one sample that was sequenced in a study of CD8 T cells in Susac syndrome (dated by TCRdb to the late 2010s). The library was prepared using the immunoSEQ multiplex PCR assay. RNA was extracted using the RNeasy kit, and roughly 0.45 to 1 ug of the RNA was reverse transcribed with random hexamers. TCRdb redid the processing of the public reads, applying fastp at Q25 and MiXCR, and retained in-frame beta chains. Entries that share a CDR3 protein sequence are merged under the most common genes and DNA. Counted in this sample were about 160,000 distinct CDR3 sequences; about 91% of them appeared once. Approximately 0.075% of the sample belongs to the ten largest clones. The sample taken for sequencing was CD4+ T cells from PBMCs. These receptor sequences come from a human donor in good health.

The V call is TRBV7-2, the J call TRBJ2-3; TRBD2 is a possible D gene (5 bases). There are 14 residues in the CDR3. The germline V gene encodes CDR1 SGHTA and CDR2 FQGNSA. V lost 0 bases and J 2 bases, leaving 6 bases between the germline ends. DNA for the CDR3: TGTGCCAGCAGCTTAGCCCGGGACACAGATACGCAGTATTTT. This translates into CASSLARDTDTQYF.

The chain carries TRBV28 and TRBJ1-2; possibly TRBD1 for D (5 bases). Trimming cost V 7 bases and J 7 bases, with 19 bases left between them. The CDR3 loop spans 14 amino acids. Germline CDR1 and CDR2: MDHEN and SYDVKM. In DNA form, the CDR3 reads TGTGCCAGCATCCCAGGGACGTCGTGGGGTGGCTACACCTTC. This encodes CASIPGTSWGGYTF.

This rearrangement joins TRBV4-1 to TRBJ1-3; 9 positions agree with TRBD1. The CDR3 extends over 16 amino acids. Per the germline V gene, CDR1 is MGHRA and CDR2 is YSYEKL. V lost 1 base, J lost 8 bases, and 9 bases stayed unmatched. CDR3 sequence (DNA): TGCGCCAGCAGCCAAGGTCGGACAGGGGTCGTCGACACCATATATTTT. Amino acids: CASSQGRTGVVDTIYF.

The J gene is TRBJ2-5, the V gene TRBV7-2, with 7 bases identical to TRBD2. This CDR3 spans 16 amino acids. Unmatched junction bases numbered 13, after V lost 5 bases and J lost 4 bases. Germline CDR1 reads SGHTA; CDR2 reads FQGNSA. The CDR3 here is CASSPRRGEGGETQYF. The CDR3 coding sequence is TGTGCCAGCAGCCCCCGTCGGGGGGAGGGTGGAGAGACCCAGTACTTC.

This sequence joins TRBV19 and TRBJ1-2; TRBD1 aligns across 9 bases. Trimming removed 3 bases from V and 6 bases from J; junction bases left unmatched: 5. Germline V gene lookup returns CDR1 LNHDA and CDR2 SQIVND (reference sequence). The CDR3 is 14 amino acids. This CDR3 is CASSMGTGYNGYTF. CDR3 DNA: TGTGCCAGTAGTATGGGGACAGGGTATAATGGCTACACCTTC.

The chain carries TRBV6-1 and TRBJ1-1; 8 nucleotides align to TRBD1. After removal of 2 bases from V and 4 bases from J, the junction contained 9 bases not matched to a gene. Germline V gene lookup returns CDR1 MNHNS and CDR2 SASEGT. The CDR3 spans 16 residues. Here the CDR3 reads CASSETPGQVSTEAFF. For the CDR3, the DNA is TGTGCCAGCAGTGAAACACCGGGACAGGTGAGCACTGAAGCTTTCTTT.

The chain links TRBV4-1 to TRBJ1-1, with no clear D. The CDR3 runs 13 residues. V lost 1 base to trimming and J lost 2 bases, with 5 bases between them. Germline V gives CDR1 MGHRA, CDR2 YSYEKL. Written as DNA, the CDR3 is TGCGCCAGCAGCCAAGTCGGAAACACTGAAGCTTTCTTT. This codes for CASSQVGNTEAFF.

V and J are TRBV6-6 and TRBJ2-2, with D possibly matching TRBD1 (6 bases). Germline loops: CDR1 MNHNY, CDR2 SVGAGI (reference sequence). The CDR3 loop spans 14 amino acids. Trimming cost V 8 bases and J 2 bases, with 12 bases left between them. CDR3 residues: CASCLDRNTGELFF. In DNA, the CDR3 is TGTGCCAGCTGCTTGGACAGAAACACCGGGGAGCTGTTTTTT.

The chain is built from TRBV28 and TRBJ1-2; D is possibly TRBD1 (6 bases). The CDR3 has 16 amino acids. The V end lost 5 bases, the J end lost 4 bases, and 20 bases lay between the germline ends. Germline values: CDR1 MDHEN, CDR2 SYDVKM. This chain's CDR3 is CASSPSAGDNLYGYTF. The DNA for the CDR3 is TGTGCCAGCAGTCCATCAGCCGGGGACAACCTCTATGGCTACACCTTC.

The chain carries TRBV27 and TRBJ2-7; the D gene could be TRBD1 or TRBD2 (5 bases each). Germline V gene data show CDR1 as MNHEY and CDR2 as SMNVEV (reference sequence). The ends were cut back, 3 bases at V and 10 bases at J, with 16 bases in the middle. This CDR3 spans 13 amino acids. CDR3 sequence: CASSLAGTSVQYF. The CDR3, as DNA: TGTGCCAGCAGTTTGGCCGGGACCTCTGTTCAGTACTTC.

The chain employs TRBV2 and TRBJ2-6; D gene uncertain. V was trimmed by 4 bases and J by 5 bases, leaving 9 bases between them. The germline gives CDR1 SNHLY, CDR2 FYNNEI. The CDR3 runs to 14 residues. This CDR3 reads CASSGVFWANVLTF. As DNA, the CDR3 is TGTGCCAGCAGTGGGGTTTTCTGGGCCAACGTCCTGACTTTC.

The rearrangement uses TRBV20-1 and TRBJ1-5, with a tentative D call TRBD1 (5 bases). Germline values: CDR1 DFQATT, CDR2 SNEGSKA (reference sequence). Trimming removed 5 bases from V and 7 bases from J, with 15 bases in between. This CDR3 has 13 amino acids. CDR3 DNA: TGCAGTGCTGCGCCAGGGAACGGCCAGCCCCAGCATTTT. Amino acid sequence: CSAAPGNGQPQHF.

The chain couples TRBV19 to TRBJ2-7; 7 positions match TRBD1. Trimming removed 5 bases from V and 2 bases from J; junction bases left unmatched: 12. The germline V gene encodes CDR1 LNHDA and CDR2 SQIVND (reference sequence). The CDR3 sequence is 16 residues long. The DNA for the CDR3 is TGTGCCAGTAGTCTCCGTTCCGCAGGGGGTCCCTACGAGCAGTACTTC. This encodes CASSLRSAGGPYEQYF.

The chain employs TRBV18 and TRBJ1-1; 7 nucleotides agree with TRBD1. J was trimmed by 1 base and V by 3 bases; bases with no gene match: 5. This CDR3 has 15 amino acids. CDR1 and CDR2 from the germline V gene are KGHSH and LQKENI. This CDR3 is CASSPTGPPNTEAFF. CDR3 nucleotide sequence: TGTGCCAGCTCACCGACAGGGCCTCCGAACACTGAAGCTTTCTTT.

CDR3 DNA sequence: TGCAGCGTCCAGGGGGGAAGCACCTACAATGAGCAGTTCTTC. Translation gives CSVQGGSTYNEQFF. V gene TRBV29-1 combines with J gene TRBJ2-1; D is possibly TRBD1 (7 bases). This CDR3 spans 14 amino acids. In germline, CDR1 is SQVTM, CDR2 ANQGSEA. V lost 6 bases and J 2 bases, leaving 14 bases between the germline ends.

The chain combines TRBV30 with TRBJ1-4; D is ambiguous. The V gene's germline CDR1 is GTSNPN and CDR2 SVGIG (reference sequence). The V gene lost 5 bases and the J gene lost 8 bases, with 15 bases spanning the gap. This CDR3 has 13 amino acids. The CDR3 sequence: CAWAEHGWEKLFF. DNA of the CDR3: TGTGCCTGGGCCGAACACGGATGGGAAAAACTGTTTTTT.

This clonotype occurred once. The chain uses TRBV10-3 and TRBJ2-7; D is possibly TRBD1 or TRBD2 (5 bases each). The germline gives CDR1 ENHRY, CDR2 SYGVKD. V gave up 2 bases and J gave up 6 bases, with 20 bases separating them. The CDR3 covers 16 residues. In DNA, the CDR3 is TGTGCCATCAGTGAGCTGAACGTCCTGGGGGAGAGCGAGCAGTACTTC. It codes for CAISELNVLGESEQYF.

The chain is built from TRBV2 and TRBJ2-1; TRBD2 agrees at 8 bases. Unmatched junction bases numbered 7, after V lost 5 bases and J lost 4 bases. There are 15 residues in the CDR3. Germline lookup yields CDR1 SNHLY and CDR2 FYNNEI. The CDR3 nucleotides are TGTGCCAGCAGTTTAACTAGCGGAGGGTACAATGAGCAGTTCTTC. It is translated as CASSLTSGGYNEQFF.

The rearrangement joins TRBV27 to TRBJ2-7; D unresolved. V was cut by 6 bases and J by 2 bases, with 20 bases left in between. There are 16 residues in the CDR3. The germline CDR1 and CDR2 sequences are MNHEY and SMNVEV (reference sequence). CDR3 protein: CASRPPPGTKPYEQYF. CDR3 nucleotides: TGTGCCAGCAGGCCCCCCCCTGGCACCAAACCCTACGAGCAGTACTTC.

The gene calls are TRBV11-2 and TRBJ2-5; no firm D call. The CDR3 is made up of 13 amino acids. The V end lost 0 bases, the J end lost 7 bases, and 9 bases lay between the germline ends. CDR1 is SGHAT and CDR2 is FQNNGV in the germline V gene. DNA for the CDR3: TGTGCCAGCAGCTTAGACAGTATAGGGACCCAGTACTTC. The encoded protein is CASSLDSIGTQYF.

This chain joins TRBV5-1 and TRBJ2-4, with D maybe TRBD2 (7 bases). The V and J ends lost 4 bases and 1 base respectively, with 15 bases between them. The CDR3 is 16 amino acids. From germline, CDR1 is SGHRS and CDR2 YFSETQ. The CDR3 nucleotides read TGCGCCAGCAGCGCGGACGGGGGGCTCGCCAAAAACATTCAGTACTTC. It translates to CASSADGGLAKNIQYF.

CDR3 sequence reads: CASSNAGANYGYTF. The CDR3 nucleotides are TGCGCCAGCAGCAATGCAGGAGCAAACTATGGCTACACCTTC. The chain is built from TRBV5-1 and TRBJ1-2; D gene ambiguous. The CDR3 loop spans 14 amino acids. CDR1 and CDR2 (germline): SGHRS, YFSETQ. V shed 4 bases and J shed 2 bases, with 12 bases lying between them.

The chain couples TRBV20-1 to TRBJ2-5, with D hard to call. The V end lost 0 bases, the J end lost 5 bases, and 10 bases lay between the germline ends. Germline V gene lookup returns CDR1 DFQATT and CDR2 SNEGSKA (reference sequence). The CDR3 extends over 13 amino acids. As DNA, the CDR3 is TGCAGTGCTAGAGATACTCTGACGGAGACCCAGTACTTC. It translates to CSARDTLTETQYF.

The V and J genes are TRBV29-1 and TRBJ1-1; 7 bases align to TRBD1. This CDR3 spans 13 amino acids. The junction had 5 bases not matched to a gene; V was cut back by 1 base and J by 6 bases. Germline loops: CDR1 SQVTM, CDR2 ANQGSEA. As DNA, the CDR3 is TGCAGCGTTGAAGGAGGGACAGAGGCTGAAGCTTTCTTT. Translation gives CSVEGGTEAEAFF. Based on the CDR3 plus reference TRBV29-1 and TRBJ1-1, the full variable domain is SAVISQKPSRDICQRGTSLTIQCQVDSQVTMMFWYRQQPGQSLTLIATANQGSEATYESGFVIDKFPISRPNLTFSTLTVSNMSPEDSSIYLCSVEGGTEAEAFFGQGTRLTVV.

The chain recombines TRBV20-1 with TRBJ1-4; a weak D match, TRBD1 (5 bases). Per the germline V gene, CDR1 is DFQATT and CDR2 is SNEGSKA (reference sequence). The CDR3 loop spans 14 amino acids. V was pared by 5 bases and J by 11 bases, with 21 bases between. CDR3 region: CSAYRDGGNGKLFF. For the CDR3, the DNA is TGCAGTGCTTACCGGGACGGGGGAAACGGGAAACTGTTTTTT.

The V gene is TRBV19, the J gene TRBJ2-7; 8 bases match TRBD1. CDR1 is LNHDA, CDR2 SQIVND, per germline (reference sequence). The CDR3 loop spans 14 amino acids. Losses at the gene ends were 6 bases for V and 1 base for J; bases not matched to a gene: 5. The CDR3 DNA sequence: TGTGCCAGTAGCAGACAGGGGTCGTCCTACGAGCAGTACTTC. Translation gives CASSRQGSSYEQYF.

The V and J genes are TRBV20-1 and TRBJ2-2, with 7 nucleotides matching TRBD2. V lost 3 bases to trimming and J lost 4 bases; unmatched junction nucleotides: 11. Germline CDR1 reads DFQATT; CDR2 reads SNEGSKA (reference sequence). This CDR3 comprises 16 residues. The CDR3 nucleotides read TGCAGTGCTAGGAAGGAGGAGACTAGCTCCACCGGGGAGCTGTTTTTT. Translated, it gives CSARKEETSSTGELFF.

V gene TRBV5-6 combines with J gene TRBJ2-3, with 10 bases lining up with TRBD2. After removal of 4 bases from V and 3 bases from J, the junction contained 5 bases not matched to a gene. CDR1 is SGHDT and CDR2 is YYEEEE in the germline V gene. This CDR3 comprises 15 residues. CDR3 DNA sequence: TGTGCCAGCAGCCGGAGCGGGAGGGTTACAGATACGCAGTATTTT. It specifies CASSRSGRVTDTQYF.